This TCR beta chain emerged from a study of Graves' ophthalmopathy and Graves' hyperthyroidism (dated by TCRdb to the late 2010s). In the study overall: Peripheral blood was collected at initial diagnosis, before any treatment. In total, 135 blood samples were TCR-sequenced: under 45 ophthalmopathy, some 75 hyperthyroidism and around 17 hyperthyroidism-to-ophthalmopathy patients. For independent validation, a separate cohort was made up of approximately 19 hyperthyroidism patients plus 17 patients who later progressed from hyperthyroidism to ophthalmopathy. To explore V-J signatures that distinguish ophthalmopathy from hyperthyroidism, a discovery set of about a hundred patients was enrolled, made up of 40 to 45 with ophthalmopathy and some 58 with stable hyperthyroidism. Following sampling, methimazole starting at 30 mg daily was administered to hyperthyroidism patients, and high-dose intravenous methylprednisolone was administered to ophthalmopathy patients. In more than five hyperthyroidism patients, the T-cell repertoires found in thyroid tissue were compared with those found in blood. The study used TCR beta repertoire signatures to distinguish Graves' ophthalmopathy from Graves' hyperthyroidism and to predict progression to ophthalmopathy.

This clonotype was seen a few times. No cognate antigen has been identified for it. No quality values exist for individual bases; no much larger clone is one base distant. Trimming costs V 5 bases and J 0 bases, and their ends lie 11 bases apart. The germline V gene specifies SGHTA as CDR1 and FQGNSA as CDR2. From its cysteine to its phenylalanine, the CDR3 spans 14 amino acids. The kept DNA is CDR3 alone, 42 bases in frame from the first base. Hyperthyroidism was considered stable if no progression to ophthalmopathy occurred within 18 months of follow-up. Patients with hyperthyroidism were aged 18 to 65 years, had been newly diagnosed, and had a disease duration of less than 2 months. Patients with other autoimmune diseases, uncontrolled infections, pregnancy or lactation were excluded from the study. Diagnosis was based on clinical symptoms, serum thyroxine, TRAb, thyroid ultrasound and orbital computed tomography. PBMCs were isolated from more than 9 ml of fresh peripheral blood by Ficoll-Paque density gradient centrifugation. Total RNA was extracted with Trizol reagent and quality-checked on an Agilent 2100 Bioanalyzer.

For repertoire sequencing, the TCR beta CDR3 regions were amplified from RNA transcripts. A first-round RT-PCR used HTBI primers with the Qiagen OneStep RT-PCR kit, followed by a second-round multiplex PCR, size selection and purification. Libraries were sequenced on an Illumina HiSeq2000 using paired-end 100 bp reads. The published analysis was carried out like this. SOAPnuke was used for read processing, and reads with adapters, uncalled bases, a mean Phred below 15, or no exact constant-primer or identifier match were discarded. COPE v1.2.5 was used to merge the high-quality paired reads. Each unique nucleotide sequence was defined as a clonotype, and clonotypes were aligned to IMGT TRB V, D and J references with MiTCR v1.1. Analysis was restricted to V-J combinations with a frequency above 0.0001, which covered over 98% of repertoires. A TCR clonal expansion and chaos score per V-J combination was defined as the ratio of F50 clonal expansion to chaos observed in the TCRdist matrix. Welch's t-statistics and random forest were used to narrow the features down to around 13 V-J combinations, which were then fed into a naive Bayes classifier. The similarity between thyroid and blood repertoires was quantified using the Morisita-Horn index. TCRdb reran the public reads through fastp at Q25 and MiXCR, keeping productive beta chains. Rows with a matching CDR3 protein are joined into one entry that keeps the most common DNA and genes. TCRdb, not the original authors, processed these V and J calls. This sample lists a few hundred thousand distinct CDR3 sequences; about a sixth were detected once. The leading ten clones occupy around 2.4% of the sample.

Paper-wide results and their limitations: In validation, the model predicted ophthalmopathy progression with over 60% sensitivity and 72.22% specificity; fewer than 15 predicted patients were CT-confirmed with GO in a median of around 6 months. No statistical method was used to set the sample size in advance, and the investigators knew which group each participant was assigned to. The 13-signature model separated ophthalmopathy from stable hyperthyroidism with around 90% sensitivity and about 84% specificity in cross-validation, and 80%/75% in the test set. Most expanded thyroid clonotypes with a frequency above 0.001 also appeared in blood, which suggests that blood repertoires may reflect the immune response in the thyroid.

In this chain, TRBV7-2 is recombined with TRBJ2-7, with the D call perhaps TRBD1 or TRBD2, each one matching 5 bases. This clonotype originated in an adult woman with stable Graves' hyperthyroidism. The source material was peripheral blood. The nucleotide sequence is given as TGTGCCAGCAGCCGTCCGGGACGCTCCTACGAGCAGTACTTC. Translated, it reads CASSRPGRSYEQYF. Full variable domain (CDR3 extended with the reference TRBV7-2 and TRBJ2-7 proteins): GAGVSQSPSNKVTEKGKDVELRCDPISGHTALYWYRQSLGQGLEFLIYFQGNSAPDKSGLPSDRFSAERTGGSVSTLTIQRTQQEDSAVYLCASSRPGRSYEQYFGPGTRLTVT.